This entry lists 15 T cell receptor beta chains sequenced from one sample in a study of cytomegalovirus exposure and HLA in healthy donors. The study ran its PCR with 60 Vbeta and 13 Jbeta primers. Assay: immunoSEQ multiplex PCR; the TCRdb copy retains only in-frame clones and omits some. The sample consists of fewer than 200,000 clones, roughly 9.4% of them appearing once. The sequenced sample was PBMCs. These receptors all come from a woman aged 30 to 39 in good health and CMV-seropositive.

This clone was counted a few times. The J gene is TRBJ2-7, the V gene TRBV2; D gene unclear. This CDR3 has 11 amino acids. Trimming pared 4 bases from V and 6 bases from J, leaving 7 bases between. The germline CDR1 and CDR2 sequences are SNHLY and FYNNEI. The CDR3 region is CASSVMSEQYF. CDR3 DNA: TGTGCCAGCAGTGTAATGTCCGAGCAGTACTTC.

This clone was counted a few times. The chain joins TRBV7-9 to TRBJ1-2; D possibly corresponds to TRBD1 (6 bases). Germline CDR1 is SEHNR and CDR2 is FQNEAQ (reference sequence). Trimming shortened V by 4 bases and J by 8 bases, and 11 bases separated the two germline ends. The CDR3 has 12 residues. This CDR3 reads CASSSQGYGYTF. CDR3 sequence (DNA): TGTGCCAGCAGCTCACAGGGATACGGCTACACCTTC.

This chain links TRBV18 with TRBJ2-7; 8 bases align to TRBD1. This CDR3 spans 14 amino acids. Germline assignment: CDR1 KGHSH and CDR2 LQKENI. With V trimmed by 0 bases and J by 7 bases, 5 bases remained unmatched. The CDR3 bases are TGTGCCAGCTCACCACCGCAGGGGGCGTTTGAGCAGTACTTC. Amino acids: CASSPPQGAFEQYF.

The chain uses TRBV27 and TRBJ2-6; unclear D gene. This CDR3 has 15 amino acids. Germline V gene sequence: CDR1 MNHEY, CDR2 SMNVEV (reference sequence). Trimming removed 3 bases from V and 2 bases from J, with 8 bases in between. CDR3 sequence reads: CASSFGDPGANVLTF. Written as DNA, the CDR3 is TGTGCCAGCAGTTTTGGAGACCCTGGGGCCAACGTCCTGACTTTC.

This clone was seen more than once but under ten times. The same CDR3 arises from other DNA sequences in this sample as well. The chain has TRBV25-1 and TRBJ2-5; 7 positions match TRBD1. Germline CDR1 reads MGHDK; CDR2 reads SYGVNS. This CDR3 spans 16 amino acids. Trimming at V came to 0 bases and at J to 0 bases, leaving 4 bases not matched to a gene. This chain's CDR3 is CASSEYGTVNQETQYF. The DNA for the CDR3 is TGTGCCAGCAGTGAATACGGGACAGTAAACCAAGAGACCCAGTACTTC.

V is TRBV5-4 and J is TRBJ2-7; 10 bases align to TRBD2. The CDR3 consists of 14 residues. The junction had 3 bases not matched to a gene; V was cut back by 4 bases and J by 2 bases. Germline V gives CDR1 SGHNT, CDR2 YYREEE (reference sequence). The CDR3 protein is CASSPSGGAYEQYF. The CDR3 bases are TGTGCCAGCAGCCCTAGCGGGGGAGCCTACGAGCAGTACTTC.

This clone has more than one count but fewer than ten. V gene TRBV19 combines with J gene TRBJ2-1; 9 nucleotides match TRBD2. Trimming took 8 bases from V and 9 from J; bases not matched to a gene: 8. CDR1 and CDR2 (germline): LNHDA, SQIVND (reference sequence). This CDR3 comprises 13 residues. CDR3 bases: TGTGCCAGTCGAAGTCGGACTAGCGCTGAGCAGTTCTTC. This gives the protein CASRSRTSAEQFF.

The V gene is TRBV19, the J gene TRBJ1-2, with 10 bases matching TRBD1. The CDR3 consists of 16 residues. The ends lost 4 bases at V and 4 bases at J; junction bases unmatched: 9. The germline gives CDR1 LNHDA, CDR2 SQIVND (reference sequence). In nucleotides, the CDR3 is TGTGCCAGTAGTAATCTACCCGGGACAGGGGTCTATGGCTACACCTTC. Encoded protein: CASSNLPGTGVYGYTF.

The chain joins TRBV5-6 to TRBJ2-2, with D maybe TRBD1 (6 bases). Germline CDR1 and CDR2: SGHDT and YYEEEE. V dropped 3 bases and J dropped 4 bases, with 16 bases sitting between them. The CDR3 runs to 16 residues. CDR3 sequence: CASSSNPTGATGELFF. Here the CDR3 DNA reads TGTGCCAGCAGCTCAAACCCGACAGGCGCCACCGGGGAGCTGTTTTTT. Full variable domain (rest looked up from reference TRBV5-6 and TRBJ2-2): DAGVTQSPTHLIKTRGQQVTLRCSPKSGHDTVSWYQQALGQGPQFIFQYYEEEERQRGNFPDRFSGHQFPNYSSELNVNALLLGDSALYLCASSSNPTGATGELFFGEGSRLTVL.

This clone was found a few times. The chain combines TRBV15 with TRBJ1-4; D unresolved. Looked up from germline, CDR1 is LNHNV and CDR2 is YYDKDF (reference sequence). V was trimmed by 9 bases and J by 0 bases, leaving 14 bases between them. The CDR3 covers 15 residues. The CDR3 protein is CATTRLAATNEKLFF. The CDR3 nucleotides are TGTGCCACGACACGACTAGCTGCAACTAATGAAAAACTGTTTTTT.

The gene calls are TRBV18 and TRBJ2-2; 10 bases agree with TRBD1. This CDR3 contains 16 residues. In germline, CDR1 is KGHSH, CDR2 LQKENI. V was pared by 2 bases and J by 4 bases, with 4 bases of the junction left unmatched. CDR3 protein: CASSPSTGGATGELFF. In DNA form, the CDR3 reads TGTGCCAGCTCACCATCGACAGGGGGCGCCACCGGGGAGCTGTTTTTT.

The chain employs TRBV4-1 and TRBJ2-7, with a possible D match to TRBD2 (5 bases). The germline V gene has CDR1 MGHRA and CDR2 YSYEKL. The CDR3 contains 18 residues. Trimming cost V 2 bases and J 0 bases, with 20 bases left between them. The CDR3 loop is CASSQPWTFFKSSYEQYF. CDR3 coding DNA: TGCGCCAGCAGCCAACCCTGGACTTTCTTCAAAAGCTCCTACGAGCAGTACTTC.

This clone appeared a few times. This chain connects TRBV2 to TRBJ1-1; TRBD1 might be the D (5 bases). The germline V gene has CDR1 SNHLY and CDR2 FYNNEI. Trimming shortened V by 4 bases and J by 2 bases, and 14 bases separated the two germline ends. The CDR3 has 15 residues. CDR3 nucleotide sequence: TGTGCCAGCAGTGCAACCCTGGGGACTAACACTGAAGCTTTCTTT. It specifies CASSATLGTNTEAFF.

This clone appeared a few times. V gene TRBV7-9 combines with J gene TRBJ2-7, with 10 bases aligning to TRBD1. The CDR3 loop spans 17 amino acids. Unmatched junction bases numbered 15, after V lost 5 bases and J lost 5 bases. Germline values: CDR1 SEHNR, CDR2 FQNEAQ (reference sequence). The CDR3 coding sequence is TGTGCCAGCAGCAACGAAAGGGTGACAGGGGGCTACCACGAGCAGTACTTC. The encoded protein is CASSNERVTGGYHEQYF.

The rearrangement links TRBV27 to TRBJ2-7; 9 bases match TRBD2. This CDR3 comprises 13 residues. After removal of 8 bases from V and 5 bases from J, the junction contained 7 bases not matched to a gene. Germline CDR1 reads MNHEY; CDR2 reads SMNVEV (reference sequence). The CDR3 loop reads CASGPGLAHEQYF. Here the CDR3 DNA reads TGTGCCAGCGGCCCGGGACTAGCCCACGAGCAGTACTTC.